Listed below are T cell receptor beta chains from one sample, sequenced in a study of tumor-infiltrating lymphocytes in primary liver carcinoma. TCRdb redid the calling of the multiplex PCR reads with MiXCR, one entry per CDR3 protein. The table shows 25,000 to 30,000 distinct CDR3 sequences, with around three quarters occurring only once. Sequencing input: liver tumor tissue from sampling region 3. The receptors were gathered from a man between 35 and 55 years old with primary liver carcinoma and hepatitis B virus infection. The CDR3 runs from the conserved cysteine through the conserved F or W. A D gene is named only where the DNA matches it firmly. Part of the rows lack a size; the others show once, few, many or a class for expanded clones.

size	J	V	D	CDR3	DNA
few	TRBJ2-3	TRBV11-1	.	CASSLVMGASDTQYF	TGTGCCAGTAGCTTAGTAATGGGAGCTTCGGATACGCAGTATTTT
.	TRBJ2-1	TRBV6-1	.	CASSECWQRTYNEQFF	TGTGCCAGCAGTGAATGCTGGCAGAGGACCTACAATGAGCAGTTCTTC
.	TRBJ1-2	TRBV7-9	.	CAGSPEGRLSQYGCTF	.
.	TRBJ2-2	TRBV14	.	CASSHIRTGLTEELFF	TGTGCCAGCAGCCACATAAGGACGGGACTCACCGAGGAGCTGTTTTTT
.	TRBJ1-1	TRBV7-9	TRBD1	CASSLGQGTDAFF	TGTGCCAGCAGCTTAGGACAGGGAACTGATGCTTTCTTT
.	TRBJ2-7	TRBV6-5	TRBD2	CAGSYSTCGSLVYEQYF	TGTGCCGGTAGTTACTCGACTTGCGGGAGCTTGGTTTACGAGCAGTACTTC
.	TRBJ1-1	TRBV6-1	.	CPSGRHGQPSPEAFF	TGTCCCAGCGGCAGACATGGGCAGCCTAGCCCTGAAGCTTTCTTT
.	TRBJ1-1	TRBV5-4	.	CASCLGRGGTSTEAFF	TGTGCCAGCTGCTTGGGTCGAGGGGGGACGAGCACTGAAGCTTTCTTT
.	TRBJ2-7	TRBV4-2	TRBD2	CASNGRPGLAGGPHEQYF	TGTGCCAGCAATGGAAGACCGGGACTAGCGGGAGGGCCACATGAGCAGTACTTC
.	TRBJ2-3	TRBV11-2	.	CVRSYRTADTQYF	TGTGTCAGGAGTTACAGAACGGCAGATACGCAGTATTTT
many	TRBJ2-2	TRBV4-3	TRBD1	CAGSHDRGNTGELFF	TGCGCCGGCAGCCACGACAGGGGCAACACCGGGGAGCTGTTTTTT
.	TRBJ2-7	TRBV11-2	TRBD1	CISNFIQGAIHNEQYF	TGTATCAGCAACTTCATACAGGGGGCCATACATAACGAGCAGTACTTC
few	TRBJ2-7	TRBV10-3	TRBD1	CVISVGDSRPEQYF	TGTGTCATCAGTGTGGGGGACAGTCGGCCCGAGCAGTACTTC
.	TRBJ2-7	TRBV4-1	.	CASGQSLAEPFYEQYF	TGCGCCAGCGGCCAATCCCTAGCTGAGCCATTTTACGAGCAGTACTTC
.	TRBJ1-5	TRBV6-1	.	CASSKGESDQPQHF	TGTGCCAGCAGTAAGGGGGAGTCGGATCAACCCCAGCATTTC
.	TRBJ2-2	TRBV20-1	.	CSAMVNTGEMFF	TGCAGTGCCATGGTGAACACCGGGGAGATGTTTTTT
.	TRBJ2-2	TRBV29-1	.	CSVEGHGTGELFF	TGCAGCGTTGAAGGACATGGCACCGGGGAACTGTTTTTT
many	TRBJ2-6	TRBV24-1	.	CATSDPAGSGANVLTF	TGTGCCACCAGTGATCCAGCGGGCTCTGGGGCCAACGTCCTGACTTTC
.	TRBJ2-5	TRBV4-1	TRBD2	CVSSQVGGPETQYF	TGCGTCAGCAGCCAAGTGGGAGGGCCAGAGACCCAGTACTTC
.	TRBJ1-2	TRBV6-5	.	CASRFQTTGGNNYGYTF	TGTGCCAGCAGGTTCCAGACGACAGGAGGCAATAACTATGGCTACACCTTC
.	TRBJ2-7	TRBV14	.	CVSSQDKASVTPYEQYF	TGTGTCAGCAGCCAAGATAAAGCTAGCGTGACGCCCTACGAGCAGTACTTC
medium-sized	TRBJ2-7	TRBV4-1	.	CASSPFPGTRSSYEQYF	TGCGCCAGCAGCCCATTCCCAGGGACTCGGAGCTCCTACGAGCAGTACTTC
.	TRBJ2-7	TRBV11-2	.	CASSQANAQGGEQYF	TGTGCCAGCAGCCAAGCTAATGCACAGGGTGGTGAGCAGTACTTC
few	TRBJ2-3	TRBV11-2	.	CTSSRQPIDPTDTQYF	TGTACTAGCAGCCGACAACCCATCGACCCCACAGATACGCAGTATTTT
.	TRBJ1-2	TRBV11-2	.	CASSASVADYGYTF	TGTGCCAGTAGCGCCTCGGTTGCTGACTATGGCTACACCTTC
.	TRBJ2-1	TRBV11-2	TRBD2	CAGRLELLAGINEQFF	TGTGCCGGCAGATTAGAGCTCCTAGCGGGAATAAATGAGCAGTTCTTC
many	TRBJ2-1	TRBV19	.	CASSIVRVLSINEQFF	TGTGCCAGTAGTATAGTTCGCGTACTTTCAATCAATGAGCAGTTCTTC
once	TRBJ2-1	TRBV4-2	TRBD2	CASRQAASGLVLSSYSEQFF	TGTGCCAGTAGACAAGCCGCCAGCGGACTAGTATTGAGCTCCTACAGTGAGCAGTTCTTC
.	TRBJ2-2	TRBV11-3	.	CARWSLKSITGDLFF	TGTGCCAGGTGGAGCCTTAAATCCATCACCGGGGACCTGTTTTTT
.	TRBJ2-3	TRBV4-1	.	CASSQDGIVSKDTQYF	TGCGCCAGCAGCCAAGACGGGATAGTTAGCAAAGATACGCAATATTTT
.	TRBJ1-1	TRBV5-1	.	CANPQGGSVEALF	TGCGCCAACCCACAAGGAGGATCCGTTGAAGCTTTATTT
.	TRBJ2-2	TRBV5-1	.	CTSSYRVTGELFF	TGCACCAGCAGCTACAGGGTGACCGGGGAACTGTTTTTT
.	TRBJ2-7	TRBV10-3	TRBD2	CAITKRSGLAGGFSYEQCF	TGTGCCATCACCAAGCGATCTGGACTAGCGGGAGGGTTCTCCTACGAGCAGTGCTTC
few	TRBJ2-1	TRBV6-6	.	CASSERPRTFGIGEYFF	TGTGCCAGCAGTGAGAGACCGCGGACTTTTGGAATTGGTGAGTATTTCTTC
medium-sized	TRBJ1-2	TRBV6-6	TRBD1	CASSGTGGGYGYTF	TGTGCCAGCAGCGGAACAGGGGGCGGCTATGGCTACACCTTC
once	TRBJ2-7	TRBV10-3	TRBD2	CAITKRPRLAGGFSYEQYF	TGTGCTATCACCAAACGACCGAGACTAGCGGGAGGGTTCTCCTACGAGCAGTACTTC
.	TRBJ2-7	TRBV5-1	.	CASTSWRGLSYEQYF	TGCGCCAGCACCTCATGGAGAGGGCTGTCCTACGAGCAGTACTTC
.	TRBJ2-4	TRBV12-3/TRBV12-4	TRBD2	CASSIGTSGTLAKNIQYF	TGTGCCAGCAGTATCGGGACTAGCGGGACGCTAGCCAAAAACATTCAGTACTTC
.	TRBJ2-7	TRBV12-3/TRBV12-4	.	CAISIGARDYEQYF	TGTGCCATCAGCATAGGTGCGAGGGACTACGAGCAGTACTTC
many	TRBJ1-1	TRBV18	TRBD1	CASSPPGTGGRTEAFF	TGTGCCAGCTCACCACCGGGGACAGGGGGCAGGACTGAAGCTTTCTTT